The following is a TCR beta chain sequence with its context. Its matching antigen is unknown. This sample is drawn from a study of cytomegalovirus exposure and HLA in healthy donors. Study at large: The same platform was used for the roughly 110 validation repertoires as for the 666 first-cohort repertoires, as reported in a later analysis.

Using immunoSEQ multiplex PCR, the repertoire was profiled, and TCRdb retains in-frame clones only, with some absent. The data show some 170,000 clones, with approximately 96% seen just once and about 0.89% held by the top ten. Study-wide results and limits: The authors listed about 170 TCR beta chains as cytomegalovirus-associated. Confirmation in vitro established that a few CMV-associated chains were specific for CMV antigens.

This CDR3 has 15 residues. Trimming cost V 6 bases and J 0 bases, with 12 bases left between them. CDR1 and CDR2 (germline): SNHLY, FYNNEI. The TCR was taken from a woman aged 18-29 years in good health and CMV-seronegative. Sequenced material: PBMCs. This rearrangement joins TRBV2 to TRBJ1-3, with unresolved D. The CDR3 loop is CASRPTFASGNTIYF. DNA of the CDR3: TGTGCCAGCAGACCCACTTTTGCCTCTGGAAACACCATATATTTT.